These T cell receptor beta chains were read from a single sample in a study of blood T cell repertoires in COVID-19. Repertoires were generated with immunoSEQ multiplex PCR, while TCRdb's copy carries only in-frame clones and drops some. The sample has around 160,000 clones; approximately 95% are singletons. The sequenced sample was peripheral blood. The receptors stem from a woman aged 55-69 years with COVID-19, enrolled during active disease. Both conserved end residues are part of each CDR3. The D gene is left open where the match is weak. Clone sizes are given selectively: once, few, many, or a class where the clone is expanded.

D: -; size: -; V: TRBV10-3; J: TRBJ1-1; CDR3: CAISESRGEAFF; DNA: TGTGCCATCAGTGAGTCACGGGGTGAAGCTTTCTTT
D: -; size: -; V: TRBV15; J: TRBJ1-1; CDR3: CATSRSNTEAFF; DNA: TGTGCCACCAGCCGAAGCAACACTGAAGCTTTCTTT
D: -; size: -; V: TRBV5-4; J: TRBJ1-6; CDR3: CASSMTGPNSPLHF; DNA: TGTGCCAGCAGCATGACAGGACCTAATTCACCCCTCCACTTT
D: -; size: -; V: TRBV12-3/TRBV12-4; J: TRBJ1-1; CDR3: CASSTSMNTEAFF; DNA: TGTGCCAGCAGTACCAGTATGAACACTGAAGCTTTCTTT
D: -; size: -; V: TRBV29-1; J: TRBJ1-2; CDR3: CSFRDNSNYGYTF; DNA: TGCAGCTTCCGGGACAACTCTAACTATGGCTACACCTTC
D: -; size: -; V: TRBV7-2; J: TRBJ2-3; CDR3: CASSLAGGGAVTDTQYF; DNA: TGTGCCAGCAGCTTAGCGGGAGGGGGGGCTGTTACAGATACGCAGTATTTT
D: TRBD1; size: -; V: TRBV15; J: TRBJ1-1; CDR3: CATSRDPDRGRKNTEAFF; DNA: TGTGCCACCAGCAGAGATCCGGACAGGGGGCGAAAGAACACTGAAGCTTTCTTT
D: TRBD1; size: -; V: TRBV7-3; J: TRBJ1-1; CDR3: CASSRTGDTEAFF; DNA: TGTGCCAGCAGCAGAACAGGGGACACTGAAGCTTTCTTT
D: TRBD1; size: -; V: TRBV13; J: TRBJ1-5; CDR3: CASSALPGQGRNQPQHF; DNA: TGTGCCAGCAGCGCGCTCCCGGGACAGGGCCGCAATCAGCCCCAGCATTTT
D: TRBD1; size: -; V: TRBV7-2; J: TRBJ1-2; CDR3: CASSPSGTEYGRAGYTF; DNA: TGTGCCAGCAGTCCATCCGGGACAGAATACGGGAGGGCTGGCTACACCTTC
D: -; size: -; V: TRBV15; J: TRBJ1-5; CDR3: CATSRGWGRGIVNQPQHF; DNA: TGTGCCACCAGCAGGGGCTGGGGGAGGGGGATCGTCAATCAGCCCCAGCATTTT
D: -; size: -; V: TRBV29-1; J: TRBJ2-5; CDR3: CSVGRGGGGLAQYF; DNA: TGCAGCGTGGGAAGAGGGGGTGGCGGGTTGGCCCAGTACTTC
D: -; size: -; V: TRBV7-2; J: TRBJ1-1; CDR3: CASSTPARVASGAFF; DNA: TGTGCCAGCAGCACCCCCGCCCGGGTTGCAAGCGGAGCTTTCTTT
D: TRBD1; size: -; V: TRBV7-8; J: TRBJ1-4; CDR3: CASSLVGTGDEKLFF; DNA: TGTGCCAGCAGCTTAGTAGGGACAGGGGATGAAAAACTGTTTTTT
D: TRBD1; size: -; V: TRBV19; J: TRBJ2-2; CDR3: CASNDPRGRLYTGELFF; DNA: TGTGCCAGTAATGACCCCAGGGGGCGTTTATACACCGGGGAGCTGTTTTTT
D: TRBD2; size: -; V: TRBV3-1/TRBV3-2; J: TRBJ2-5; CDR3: CASSQDLAGQETQYF; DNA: TGTGCCAGCAGCCAAGATCTAGCGGGGCAAGAGACCCAGTACTTC
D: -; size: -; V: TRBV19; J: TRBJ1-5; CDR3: CASSIRITRGDQPQHF; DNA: TGTGCCAGTAGTATCCGGATTACCAGGGGCGATCAGCCCCAGCATTTT
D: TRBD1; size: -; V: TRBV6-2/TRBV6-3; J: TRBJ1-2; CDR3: CASSSTGAGGYTF; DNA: TGTGCCAGCAGTTCGACAGGGGCGGGAGGCTACACCTTC
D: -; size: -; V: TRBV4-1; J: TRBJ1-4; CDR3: CASSQDLRGSGEKLFF; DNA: TGCGCCAGCAGCCAAGATTTAAGGGGTTCTGGGGAAAAACTGTTTTTT
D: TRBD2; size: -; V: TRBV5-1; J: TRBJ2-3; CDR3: CASASGGGNTDTQYF; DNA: TGCGCCAGCGCTAGCGGGGGGGGTAACACAGATACGCAGTATTTT
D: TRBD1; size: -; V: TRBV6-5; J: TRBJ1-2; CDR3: CASTRRGQGNYGYTF; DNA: TGTGCCAGCACCCGAAGGGGACAGGGAAACTATGGCTACACCTTC
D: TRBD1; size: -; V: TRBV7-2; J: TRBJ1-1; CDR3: CASSFRTGRNTEAFF; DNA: TGTGCCAGCAGCTTTAGGACAGGGAGGAACACTGAAGCTTTCTTT
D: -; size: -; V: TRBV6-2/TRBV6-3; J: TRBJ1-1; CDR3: CASSRAGFSEAFF; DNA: TGTGCCAGCAGTCGCGCAGGGTTCTCTGAAGCTTTCTTT
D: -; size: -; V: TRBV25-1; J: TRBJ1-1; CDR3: CASSPTTNKNTEAFF; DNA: TGTGCCAGCAGCCCCACCACTAACAAGAACACTGAAGCTTTCTTT
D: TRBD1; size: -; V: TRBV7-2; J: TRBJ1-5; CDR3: CASSPDRRGPQHF; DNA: TGTGCCAGCAGCCCGGACAGGCGGGGGCCCCAGCATTTT
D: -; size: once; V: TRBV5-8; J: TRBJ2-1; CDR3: CASSLTGNDNEQFF; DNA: TGTGCCAGCAGCTTGACCGGGAACGACAATGAGCAGTTCTTC
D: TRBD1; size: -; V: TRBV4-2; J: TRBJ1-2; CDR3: CASSQAGQGNVYGYTF; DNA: TGTGCCAGCAGCCAAGCGGGACAGGGAAATGTCTATGGCTACACCTTC
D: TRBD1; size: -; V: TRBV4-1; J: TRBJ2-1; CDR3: CASSPGQGDYNEQFF; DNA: TGCGCCAGCAGCCCAGGACAGGGGGACTACAATGAGCAGTTCTTC
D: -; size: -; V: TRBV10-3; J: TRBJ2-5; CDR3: CASQRVAGSETQYF; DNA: TGTGCCTCACAACGAGTGGCGGGGTCAGAGACCCAGTACTTC
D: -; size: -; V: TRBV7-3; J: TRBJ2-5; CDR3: CASSPSGTSALETQYF; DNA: TGTGCCAGCAGTCCCTCCGGGACTTCGGCCCTTGAGACCCAGTACTTC